The present T cell receptor beta chain was sequenced within a study of response to subunit inactivated influenza vaccine. Each CDR3 protein is one row after TCRdb ran MiXCR on the RT-PCR reads. This table holds fewer than 750,000 distinct CDR3 sequences, 14% found once. Overall study findings and caveats: With each seasonal influenza vaccination, the authors suggested, few new T cells are recruited.

Between the trimmed V and J ends, which lost 0 bases and 3 bases, there was a span of 15 bases. This CDR3 contains 17 residues. Per germline, CDR1 SGHTA and CDR2 FQGNSA. This clonotype has just a few counts. The antigen is not known. The chain employs TRBV7-2 and TRBJ2-4; D is uncertain. This specimen was PBMCs from blood, taken roughly 13 days after vaccination. The TCR comes from a man in his fifties or sixties who received an inactivated influenza vaccine. This CDR3 is CASSLASTSSVKNIQYF. CDR3 coding DNA: TGTGCCAGCAGCTTAGCGTCCACGAGTAGTGTCAAAAACATTCAGTACTTC. Using reference TRBV7-2 and TRBJ2-4 for the parts outside the CDR3, the full variable domain is GAGVSQSPSNKVTEKGKDVELRCDPISGHTALYWYRQSLGQGLEFLIYFQGNSAPDKSGLPSDRFSAERTGGSVSTLTIQRTQQEDSAVYLCASSLASTSSVKNIQYFGAGTRLSVL.